The T cell receptor beta chain described here comes from a study of T-cell memory formation after mild COVID-19. Via MiXCR, TCRdb re-called the 5' RACE reads, giving one row per CDR3 protein. Here the sample spans 150,000 to 200,000 distinct CDR3 sequences, around a tenth being singletons. The CDR3 totals 15 residues. J gave up 5 bases and V 3 bases, and 5 bases lay outside the gene matches. Per the germline V gene, CDR1 is SGHDT and CDR2 is YYEEEE. This clonotype came up a few times. The source material was PBMCs or a T cell subset sorted from them (not recorded which). V and J are TRBV5-6 and TRBJ1-4, with 9 positions matching TRBD1. This TCR derives from a man aged 18-30 years who had mild COVID-19 (a few samples of this study predate the infection). Cell type and time point are not known. CDR3 coding DNA: TGTGCCAGCAGCTCCTCCGGACAGGGGAATGAAAAACTGTTTTTT. Its protein product is CASSSSGQGNEKLFF.